This entry lists 7 T cell receptor beta chains sequenced from one sample in a study of blood T cell repertoires in COVID-19. Sequencing used immunoSEQ multiplex PCR; TCRdb keeps in-frame clones, though not all of them. The sample gives roughly 120,000 clones, 75% to 90% of which show up once; roughly 18% is in the top ten. Sequences were obtained from peripheral blood. These receptors were obtained from a woman between 55 and 75 years old with acute or convalescent COVID-19.

The gene calls are TRBV2 and TRBJ2-7; 7 bases line up with TRBD1. This CDR3 comprises 14 residues. The trim removed 3 bases at V and 5 bases at J, leaving 7 bases unmatched. Germline V lookup: CDR1 SNHLY, CDR2 FYNNEI. The CDR3 nucleotides read TGTGCCAGCAGTGACGGGACAGTTTCCCACGAGCAGTACTTC. Encoded protein: CASSDGTVSHEQYF.

The chain has TRBV18 and TRBJ2-7, with TRBD2 matching 7 bases. Losses at the gene ends were 2 bases for V and 0 bases for J; bases not matched to a gene: 4. CDR3 size: 15 residues. The germline V gene has CDR1 KGHSH and CDR2 LQKENI. CDR3 sequence (DNA): TGTGCCAGCTCACCAGGGGAGGGGAGCTCCTACGAGCAGTACTTC. Its protein is CASSPGEGSSYEQYF.

The table lists this clone with a count of one. V gene TRBV2 combines with J gene TRBJ1-6; D is unclear. V was cut by 7 bases and J by 19 bases, with 20 bases left in between. The germline CDR1 and CDR2 sequences are SNHLY and FYNNEI. There are 12 residues in the CDR3. CDR3 in amino acids: CASTTGQSRTHF. The CDR3 DNA reads TGTGCCAGCACCACTGGGCAGTCCAGGACTCACTTT.

This CDR3 reads CASSPLIQGETQYF. CDR3 in DNA: TGTGCCAGCAGCCCTCTCATACAGGGAGAGACCCAGTACTTC. The chain uses TRBV3-1 (or the pseudogene TRBV3-2) and TRBJ2-5, with D possibly being TRBD1 (6 bases). From germline, CDR1 is LGHDT and CDR2 YNNKEL (reference sequence). The length of the CDR3 is 14 residues. V lost 4 bases and J 4 bases, leaving 13 bases between the germline ends.

This clone was observed once. The chain carries TRBV1 and TRBJ2-1; TRBD2 is taken as the D call from the table, unchecked against the DNA. TRBV1 is noted as a pseudogene. The CDR3 runs to 19 residues. The CDR3 reads CTSSQGYGSQSSSYNEQFF. The CDR3 bases are TGCACCAGCAGCCAAGGCTACGGGAGCCAATCGAGCTCCTACAATGAGCAGTTCTTC.

In its sample, this clone was seen once. V usage is TRBV5-1 and J usage is TRBJ2-7; TRBD1 might be the D (5 bases). The CDR3 length is 15 residues. The V gene lost 4 bases and the J gene lost 2 bases, with 16 bases spanning the gap. CDR1 SGHRS and CDR2 YFSETQ come from the germline V gene. CDR3 DNA: TGCGCCAGCAGCATGCTCCAGGGCTCTCCCTACGAGCAGTACTTC. It is translated as CASSMLQGSPYEQYF.

This rearrangement joins TRBV29-1 to TRBJ2-1, with 10 positions matching TRBD2. The ends lost 2 bases at V and 8 bases at J; junction bases unmatched: 6. This CDR3 has 14 amino acids. CDR1 is SQVTM, CDR2 ANQGSEA, per germline. The CDR3 bases are TGCAGCGTTGAACAGCGGGAGGGATACGATGAGCAGTTCTTC. Translating gives CSVEQREGYDEQFF.